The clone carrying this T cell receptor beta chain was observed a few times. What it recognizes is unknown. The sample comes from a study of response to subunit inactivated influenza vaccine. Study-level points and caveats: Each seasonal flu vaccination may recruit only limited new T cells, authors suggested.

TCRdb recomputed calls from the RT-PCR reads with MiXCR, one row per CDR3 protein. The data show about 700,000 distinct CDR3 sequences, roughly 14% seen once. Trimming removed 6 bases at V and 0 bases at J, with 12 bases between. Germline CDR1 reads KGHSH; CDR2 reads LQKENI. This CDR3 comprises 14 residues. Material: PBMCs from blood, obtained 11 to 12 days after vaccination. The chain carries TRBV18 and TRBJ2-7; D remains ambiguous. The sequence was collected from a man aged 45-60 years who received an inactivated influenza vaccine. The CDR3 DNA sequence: TGTGCCAGCTCTCGCGAACAGAGCTCCTACGAGCAGTACTTC. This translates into CASSREQSSYEQYF.